The 14 T cell receptor beta chains presented below share a single source sample, sequenced in a study of shared clonotypes between healthy human individuals. Produced via immunoSEQ multiplex PCR; TCRdb's table is partial and in-frame only. Of roughly 770,000 clones listed, around 96% are singletons. Naive CD8 cells comprised CD45RO-negative, CCR7-positively selected cells, excluding terminally differentiated effector memory CD45RA+ cells. Sequenced input: naive CD8+ T cells sorted from blood. Source of these receptors: a man aged 25-40 years in good health.

About this clone itself: The sample has other DNA sequences that encode this CDR3 too. The chain uses TRBV27 and TRBJ2-7; D may be TRBD1 (6 bases). Germline CDR1 and CDR2: MNHEY and SMNVEV (reference sequence). V was cut by 3 bases and J by 6 bases, with 9 bases left in between. The CDR3 spans 12 residues. This chain's CDR3 is CASSLPRGEQYF. For the CDR3, the DNA is TGTGCCAGCAGTTTGCCCAGGGGCGAGCAGTACTTC.

This clone came up once. This CDR3 is also generated by other DNA sequences in the sample. The J gene is TRBJ2-1, the V gene TRBV30, with a tentative D call TRBD2 (6 bases). Germline CDR1 is GTSNPN and CDR2 is SVGIG (reference sequence). V gave up 0 bases and J gave up 3 bases, with 6 bases separating them. This CDR3 is built from 13 residues. The CDR3 spells CAWSVAGYNEQFF. The CDR3 DNA follows: TGTGCCTGGAGTGTAGCGGGCTACAATGAGCAGTTCTTC.

J is TRBJ2-7 and V is TRBV30, with D unresolved. The CDR3 contains 12 residues. Germline CDR1 is GTSNPN and CDR2 is SVGIG (reference sequence). Trimming took 1 base from V and 5 from J, leaving 9 bases between them. The chain's CDR3 is CAWSGLRDEQYF. The CDR3 DNA is TGTGCCTGGAGTGGGCTAAGGGACGAGCAGTACTTC.

The V gene is TRBV27, the J gene TRBJ2-1; D not resolved. The CDR3 loop spans 15 amino acids. From germline, CDR1 is MNHEY and CDR2 SMNVEV (reference sequence). V was cut by 6 bases and J by 0 bases, with 12 bases left in between. The DNA for the CDR3 is TGTGCCAGCAGCGGTAGACCTGGCTCCTACAATGAGCAGTTCTTC. Its protein product is CASSGRPGSYNEQFF.

The chain is built from TRBV10-1 and TRBJ2-3; D may be TRBD1 (5 bases). The CDR3 length is 14 residues. Trimming took off 2 bases at V and 4 bases at J, with 10 bases between the two ends. The germline V gene encodes CDR1 WNHNN and CDR2 SYGVQD (reference sequence). The CDR3 spells CASSEVTAPDTQYF. In DNA, the CDR3 is TGCGCCAGCAGTGAGGTGACAGCTCCAGATACGCAGTATTTT.

This chain connects TRBV7-3 to TRBJ2-2, with D perhaps TRBD1 (5 bases). This CDR3 spans 14 amino acids. Germline CDR1 and CDR2: SGHTA and FQGTGA. V lost 5 bases and J 7 bases, leaving 14 bases between the germline ends. The CDR3 DNA is TGTGCCAGCAGCACCAGGGCGACCGGCGGGGAGCTGTTTTTT. Protein: CASSTRATGGELFF.

The J gene is TRBJ1-5, the V gene TRBV7-9, with unresolved D. Germline CDR1 is SEHNR and CDR2 is FQNEAQ (reference sequence). The CDR3 extends over 14 amino acids. Deletions cut 2 bases from V and 2 bases from J, with 7 bases between. The CDR3 DNA reads as TGTGCCAGCAGCTTAAACGGTCGCAATCAGCCCCAGCATTTT. Encoded protein: CASSLNGRNQPQHF.

The chain employs TRBV28 and TRBJ2-1; 9 bases line up with TRBD1. Germline trimming cut 4 bases from V and 5 bases from J; bases unmatched to any gene: 6. The CDR3 has 15 residues. CDR1 MDHEN and CDR2 SYDVKM come from the germline V gene. The CDR3: CASSSDRGLDNEQFF. In nucleotides, the CDR3 is TGTGCCAGCAGTTCCGACAGGGGGTTAGACAATGAGCAGTTCTTC.

J is TRBJ2-7 and V is TRBV10-3; the match to TRBD1 covers 11 bases. The CDR3 has 13 residues. The trim removed 6 bases at V and 3 bases at J, leaving 1 base unmatched. Germline-derived CDR1 and CDR2 are ENHRY and SYGVKD. CDR3 amino acids: CAIRGQGGYEQYF. CDR3 coding DNA: TGTGCCATCAGGGGACAGGGGGGCTACGAGCAGTACTTC.

The gene calls are TRBV5-1 and TRBJ1-3; a weak D match, TRBD1 (5 bases). Between the trimmed V and J ends, which lost 1 base and 0 bases, there was a span of 8 bases. This CDR3 comprises 15 residues. Germline CDR1 SGHRS, CDR2 YFSETQ. The CDR3 nucleotides read TGCGCCAGCAGCTTGACAGGTGCCTCTGGAAACACCATATATTTT. It encodes CASSLTGASGNTIYF.

This chain links TRBV9 with TRBJ2-1, with 8 bases matching TRBD1. This CDR3 has 16 residues. Germline loops: CDR1 SGDLS, CDR2 YYNGEE. J lost 4 bases, V lost 3 bases, and 9 bases had no gene match. The CDR3 loop reads CASSAAWDRPYNEQFF. In DNA, the CDR3 is TGTGCCAGCAGCGCCGCTTGGGACAGGCCATACAATGAGCAGTTCTTC.

The chain combines TRBV7-6 with TRBJ1-1; tentatively, D is TRBD1 (5 bases). This CDR3 contains 15 residues. Trimming removed 5 bases at V and 3 bases at J, with 16 bases between. The V gene's germline CDR1 is SGHVS and CDR2 FNYEAQ. The CDR3 loop is CASSLRGIGDTEAFF. In DNA form, the CDR3 reads TGTGCCAGCAGCCTACGGGGGATAGGGGACACTGAAGCTTTCTTT. The full variable domain, rest sourced from reference TRBV7-6 and TRBJ1-1, is GAGVSQSPRYKVTKRGQDVALRCDPISGHVSLYWYRQALGQGPEFLTYFNYEAQQDKSGLPNDRFSAERPEGSISTLTIQRTEQRDSAMYRCASSLRGIGDTEAFFGQGTRLTVV.

The chain recombines TRBV25-1 with TRBJ1-1; D unclear. The CDR3 loop spans 13 amino acids. The V and J ends lost 6 bases and 6 bases respectively, with 14 bases between them. CDR1 is MGHDK, CDR2 SYGVNS, per germline. The CDR3 is CASRPVGIPEAFF. The CDR3, as DNA: TGTGCCAGCAGGCCGGTCGGGATACCTGAAGCTTTCTTT.

J is TRBJ2-1 and V is TRBV7-9; D uncertain. The CDR3 length is 15 residues. Germline values: CDR1 SEHNR, CDR2 FQNEAQ (reference sequence). V gave up 3 bases and J gave up 0 bases, with 9 bases separating them. CDR3 coding DNA: TGTGCCAGCAGCTTGGGCTATAGCTCCTACAATGAGCAGTTCTTC. This sequence encodes CASSLGYSSYNEQFF.